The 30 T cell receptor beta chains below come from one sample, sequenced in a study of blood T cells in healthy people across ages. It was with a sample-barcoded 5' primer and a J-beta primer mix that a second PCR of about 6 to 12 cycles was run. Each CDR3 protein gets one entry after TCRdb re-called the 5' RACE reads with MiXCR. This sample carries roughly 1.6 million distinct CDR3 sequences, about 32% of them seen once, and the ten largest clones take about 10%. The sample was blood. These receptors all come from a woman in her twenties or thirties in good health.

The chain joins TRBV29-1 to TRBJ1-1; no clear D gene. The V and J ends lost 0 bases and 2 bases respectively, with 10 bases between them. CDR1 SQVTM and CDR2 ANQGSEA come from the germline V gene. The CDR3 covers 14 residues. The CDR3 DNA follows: TGCAGCGTTGAAGATCTGGGCAGTAACACTGAAGCTTTCTTT. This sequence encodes CSVEDLGSNTEAFF.

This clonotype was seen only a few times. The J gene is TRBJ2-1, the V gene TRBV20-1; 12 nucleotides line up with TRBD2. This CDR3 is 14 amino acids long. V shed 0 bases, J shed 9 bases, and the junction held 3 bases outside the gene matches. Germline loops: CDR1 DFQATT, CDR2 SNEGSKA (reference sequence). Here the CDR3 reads CSARDGTSGFEQFF. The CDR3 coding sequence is TGCAGTGCTAGAGACGGGACTAGCGGGTTTGAGCAGTTCTTC.

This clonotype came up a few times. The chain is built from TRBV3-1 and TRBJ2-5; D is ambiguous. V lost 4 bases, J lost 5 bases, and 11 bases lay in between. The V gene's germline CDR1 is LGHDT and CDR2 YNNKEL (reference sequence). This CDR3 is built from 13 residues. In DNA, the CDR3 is TGTGCCAGCAGCCCCTTTTTGGGGGAGACCCAGTACTTC. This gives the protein CASSPFLGETQYF.

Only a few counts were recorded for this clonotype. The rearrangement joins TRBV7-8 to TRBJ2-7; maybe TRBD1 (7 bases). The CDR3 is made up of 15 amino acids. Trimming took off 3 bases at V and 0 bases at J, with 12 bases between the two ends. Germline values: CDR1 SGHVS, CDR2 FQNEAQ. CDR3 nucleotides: TGTGCCAGCAGCTTCCGGCGGGACAGCTCCTACGAGCAGTACTTC. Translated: CASSFRRDSSYEQYF. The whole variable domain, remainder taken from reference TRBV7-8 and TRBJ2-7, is GAGVSQSPRYKVAKRGQDVALRCDPISGHVSLFWYQQALGQGPEFLTYFQNEAQLDKSGLPSDRFFAERPEGSVSTLKIQRTQQEDSAVYLCASSFRRDSSYEQYFGPGTRLTVT.

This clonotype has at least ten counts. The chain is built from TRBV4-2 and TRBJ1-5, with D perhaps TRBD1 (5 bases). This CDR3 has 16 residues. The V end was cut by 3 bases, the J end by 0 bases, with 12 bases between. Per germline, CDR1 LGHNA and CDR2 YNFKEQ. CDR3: CASSHDSLNSNQPQHF. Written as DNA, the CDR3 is TGTGCCAGCAGCCATGACAGTCTAAATAGCAATCAGCCCCAGCATTTT.

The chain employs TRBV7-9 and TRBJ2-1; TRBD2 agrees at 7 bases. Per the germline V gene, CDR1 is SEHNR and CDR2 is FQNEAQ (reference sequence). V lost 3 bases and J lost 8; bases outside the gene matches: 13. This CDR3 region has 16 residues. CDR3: CASSLIAGGGDDEQFF. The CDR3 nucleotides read TGTGCCAGCAGCTTGATAGCGGGTGGGGGGGACGATGAGCAGTTCTTC.

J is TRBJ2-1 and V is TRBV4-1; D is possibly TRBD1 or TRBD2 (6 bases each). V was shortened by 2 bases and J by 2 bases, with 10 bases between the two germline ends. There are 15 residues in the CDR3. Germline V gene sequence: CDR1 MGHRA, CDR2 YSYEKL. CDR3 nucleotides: TGCGCCAGCAGCCAACGGGGGCCGACCTACAATGAGCAGTTCTTC. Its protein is CASSQRGPTYNEQFF.

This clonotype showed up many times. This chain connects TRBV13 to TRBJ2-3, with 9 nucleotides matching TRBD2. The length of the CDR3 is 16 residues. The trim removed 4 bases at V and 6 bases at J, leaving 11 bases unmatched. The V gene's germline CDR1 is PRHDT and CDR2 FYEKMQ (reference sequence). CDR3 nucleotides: TGTGCCAGCAGCTCCTTCGGAACCAGCGGGGGGGATACGCAGTATTTT. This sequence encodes CASSSFGTSGGDTQYF.

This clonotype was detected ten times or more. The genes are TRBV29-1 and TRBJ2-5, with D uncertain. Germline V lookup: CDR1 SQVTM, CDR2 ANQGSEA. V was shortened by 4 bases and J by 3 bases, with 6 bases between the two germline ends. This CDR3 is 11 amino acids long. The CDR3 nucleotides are TGCAGCGTTGGGGGTGAAGAGACCCAGTACTTC. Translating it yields CSVGGEETQYF.

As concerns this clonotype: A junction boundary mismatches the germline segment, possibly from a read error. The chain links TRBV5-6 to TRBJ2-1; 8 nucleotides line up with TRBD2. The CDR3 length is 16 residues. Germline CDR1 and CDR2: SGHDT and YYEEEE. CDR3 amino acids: CVSSSGGSSSYNEQFF. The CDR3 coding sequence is TGTGTCAGCAGCTCGGGGGGGTCTAGCTCCTACAATGAGCAGTTCTTC.

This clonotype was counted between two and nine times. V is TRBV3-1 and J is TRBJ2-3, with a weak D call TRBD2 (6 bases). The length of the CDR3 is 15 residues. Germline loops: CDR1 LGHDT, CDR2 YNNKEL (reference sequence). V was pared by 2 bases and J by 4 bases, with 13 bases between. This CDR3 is CASSQWAGSPDTQYF. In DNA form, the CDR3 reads TGTGCCAGCAGCCAATGGGCGGGGAGTCCAGATACGCAGTATTTT.

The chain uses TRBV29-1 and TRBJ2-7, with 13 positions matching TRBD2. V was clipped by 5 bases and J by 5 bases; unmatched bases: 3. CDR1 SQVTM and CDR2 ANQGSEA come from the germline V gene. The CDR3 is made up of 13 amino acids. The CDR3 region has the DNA TGCAGCGTTCCGGGACTAGCGGGGAACGAGCAGTACTTC. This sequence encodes CSVPGLAGNEQYF.

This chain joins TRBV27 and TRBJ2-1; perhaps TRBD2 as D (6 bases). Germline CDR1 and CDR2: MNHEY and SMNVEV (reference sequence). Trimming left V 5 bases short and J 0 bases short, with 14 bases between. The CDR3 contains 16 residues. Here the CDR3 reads CASSTTGRSSYNEQFF. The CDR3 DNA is TGTGCCAGCAGTACCACGGGGAGGAGCTCCTACAATGAGCAGTTCTTC.

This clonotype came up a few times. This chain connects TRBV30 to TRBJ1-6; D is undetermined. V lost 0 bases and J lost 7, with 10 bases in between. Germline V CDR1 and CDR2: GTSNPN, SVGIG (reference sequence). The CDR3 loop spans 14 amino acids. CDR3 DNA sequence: TGTGCCTGGAGTGTAGGCAGATCAAATTCACCCCTCCACTTT. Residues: CAWSVGRSNSPLHF.

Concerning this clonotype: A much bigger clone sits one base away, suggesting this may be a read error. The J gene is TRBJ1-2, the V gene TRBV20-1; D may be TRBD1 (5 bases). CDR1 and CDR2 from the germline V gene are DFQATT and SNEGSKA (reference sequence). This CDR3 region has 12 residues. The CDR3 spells CRASREDYGYTF. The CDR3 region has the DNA TGCAGGGCCTCCAGGGAGGACTATGGCTACACCTTC.

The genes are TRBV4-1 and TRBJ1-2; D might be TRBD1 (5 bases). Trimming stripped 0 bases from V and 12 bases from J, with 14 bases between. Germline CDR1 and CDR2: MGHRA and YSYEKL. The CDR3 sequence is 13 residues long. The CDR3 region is CASSQDRGLRNTF. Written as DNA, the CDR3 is TGCGCCAGCAGCCAAGATAGGGGACTCAGGAACACCTTC.

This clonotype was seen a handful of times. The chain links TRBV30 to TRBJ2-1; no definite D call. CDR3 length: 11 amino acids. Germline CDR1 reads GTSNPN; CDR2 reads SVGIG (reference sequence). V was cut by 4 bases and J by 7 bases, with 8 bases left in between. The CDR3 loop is CAWNELNEQFF. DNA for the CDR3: TGTGCCTGGAATGAGCTTAATGAGCAGTTCTTC.

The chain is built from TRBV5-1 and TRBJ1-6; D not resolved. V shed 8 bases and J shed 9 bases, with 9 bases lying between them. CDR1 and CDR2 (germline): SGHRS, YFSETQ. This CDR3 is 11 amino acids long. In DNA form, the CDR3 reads TGCGCCAGGGAAGGGAGTTCACCCCTCCACTTT. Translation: CAREGSSPLHF.

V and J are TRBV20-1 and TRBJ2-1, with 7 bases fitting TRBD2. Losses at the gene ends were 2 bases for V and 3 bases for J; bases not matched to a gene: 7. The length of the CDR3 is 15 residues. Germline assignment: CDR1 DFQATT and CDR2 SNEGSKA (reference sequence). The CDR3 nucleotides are TGCAGTGCTAGACCAACTAGCGCCTTCTACAATGAGCAGTTCTTC. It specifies CSARPTSAFYNEQFF.

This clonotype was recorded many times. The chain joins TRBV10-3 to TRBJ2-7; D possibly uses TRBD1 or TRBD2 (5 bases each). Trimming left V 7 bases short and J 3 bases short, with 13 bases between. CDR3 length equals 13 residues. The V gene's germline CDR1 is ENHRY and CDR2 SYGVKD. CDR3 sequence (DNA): TGTGCCATCACCCGGGACGGTTACTACGAGCAGTACTTC. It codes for CAITRDGYYEQYF.

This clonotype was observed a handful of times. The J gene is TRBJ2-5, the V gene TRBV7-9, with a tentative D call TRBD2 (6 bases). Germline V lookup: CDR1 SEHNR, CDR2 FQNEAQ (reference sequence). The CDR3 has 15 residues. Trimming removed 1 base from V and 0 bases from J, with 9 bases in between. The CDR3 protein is CASSLDRDYQETQYF. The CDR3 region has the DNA TGTGCCAGCAGCTTAGACCGGGACTACCAAGAGACCCAGTACTTC.

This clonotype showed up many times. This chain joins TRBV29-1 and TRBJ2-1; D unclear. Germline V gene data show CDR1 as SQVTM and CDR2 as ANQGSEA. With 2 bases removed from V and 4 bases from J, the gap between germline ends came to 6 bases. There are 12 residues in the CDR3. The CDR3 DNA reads TGCAGCGTTGAACGCGGATACAATGAGCAGTTCTTC. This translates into CSVERGYNEQFF.

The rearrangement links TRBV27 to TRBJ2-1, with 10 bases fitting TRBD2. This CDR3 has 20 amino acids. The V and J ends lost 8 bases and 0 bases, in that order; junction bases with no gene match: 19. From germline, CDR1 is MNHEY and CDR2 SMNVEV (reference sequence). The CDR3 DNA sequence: TGTGCCAGCGGGTTGAGACCGGGACTAGCGCGCCTTAGCTCCTACAATGAGCAGTTCTTC. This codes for CASGLRPGLARLSSYNEQFF.

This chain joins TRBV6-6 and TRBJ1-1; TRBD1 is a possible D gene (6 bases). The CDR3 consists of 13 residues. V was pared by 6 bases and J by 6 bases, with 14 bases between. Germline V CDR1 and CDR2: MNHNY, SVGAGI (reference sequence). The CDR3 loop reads CASSIRQVAEAFF. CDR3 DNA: TGTGCCAGCAGCATTAGACAGGTCGCTGAAGCTTTCTTT.

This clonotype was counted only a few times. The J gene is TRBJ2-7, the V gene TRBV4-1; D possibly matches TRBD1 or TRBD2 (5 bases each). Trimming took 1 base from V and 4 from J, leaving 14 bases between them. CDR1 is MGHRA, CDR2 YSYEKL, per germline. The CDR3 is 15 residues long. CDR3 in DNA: TGCGCCAGCAGCCAAGTAGGGGACGGTACTTACGAGCAGTACTTC. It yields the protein CASSQVGDGTYEQYF.

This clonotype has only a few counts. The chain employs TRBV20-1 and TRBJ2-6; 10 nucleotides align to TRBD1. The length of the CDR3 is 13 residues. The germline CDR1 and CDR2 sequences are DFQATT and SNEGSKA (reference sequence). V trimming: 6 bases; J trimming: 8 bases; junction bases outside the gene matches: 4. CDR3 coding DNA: TGCAGTGCCTGGACAGGGGGTCCCAACGTCCTGACTTTC. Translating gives CSAWTGGPNVLTF.

This CDR3 reads CASRPISYEQYF. In DNA, the CDR3 is TGTGCCAGCAGACCGATTTCCTACGAGCAGTACTTC. This chain links TRBV2 with TRBJ2-7; no definite D call. V was cut by 6 bases and J by 1 base, with 7 bases left in between. This CDR3 comprises 12 residues. Germline CDR1 reads SNHLY; CDR2 reads FYNNEI. The variable domain in full, with the rest retrieved from reference TRBV2 and TRBJ2-7, is EPEVTQTPSHQVTQMGQEVILRCVPISNHLYFYWYRQILGQKVEFLVSFYNNEISEKSEIFDDQFSVERPDGSNFTLKIRSTKLEDSAMYFCASRPISYEQYFGPGTRLTVT.

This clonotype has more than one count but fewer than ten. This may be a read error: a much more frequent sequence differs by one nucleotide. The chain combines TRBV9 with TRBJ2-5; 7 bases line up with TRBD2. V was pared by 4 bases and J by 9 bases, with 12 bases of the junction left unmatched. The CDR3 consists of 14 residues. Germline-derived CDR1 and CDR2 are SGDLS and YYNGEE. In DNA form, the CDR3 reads TGTGCCAGCAGCCCCAATTGGGGTGCGGGGGCCCAGTACTTC. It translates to CASSPNWGAGAQYF.

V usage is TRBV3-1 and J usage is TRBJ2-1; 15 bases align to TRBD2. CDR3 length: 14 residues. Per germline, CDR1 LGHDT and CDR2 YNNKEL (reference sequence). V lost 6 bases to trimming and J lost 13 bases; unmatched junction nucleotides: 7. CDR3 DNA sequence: TGTGCCAGCAGTCGGACTAGCGGGAGGGAGACCCAGTTCTTC. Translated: CASSRTSGRETQFF.

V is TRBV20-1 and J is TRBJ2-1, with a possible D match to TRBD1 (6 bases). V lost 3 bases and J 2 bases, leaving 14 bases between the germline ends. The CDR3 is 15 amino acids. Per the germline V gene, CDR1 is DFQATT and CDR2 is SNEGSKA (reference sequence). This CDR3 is CSARAGTRAYNEQFF. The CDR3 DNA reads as TGCAGTGCTAGGGCCGGGACAAGAGCCTACAATGAGCAGTTCTTC.